These T cell receptor beta chains were read from a single sample in a study of blood T cell repertoires in COVID-19. TCRdb's copy holds only in-frame clones and misses some; the assay was immunoSEQ multiplex PCR. The sample lists about 74,000 clones; about 80% were seen once. Sequencing was done on a sample of peripheral blood. These receptor sequences come from a human donor in a cohort sampled during active COVID-19. CDR3s leave out the opening cysteine and the closing phenylalanine or tryptophan.

>TRBV2|TRBJ1-1
ASKGQPAVPEAF
>TRBV11-2|TRBJ2-7
ASLRGLSYEQY
>TRBV4-1|TRBJ2-3
ASSPGTSVTDTQY
>TRBV19|TRBJ2-3
ASSWGLDTSTDTQY
>TRBV11-1|TRBJ2-1
ASSLAGRYNEQF
>TRBV28|TRBJ2-7
ASSWTGGSYEQY
>TRBV5-1|TRBJ1-5
ASSLDRATGQPQH
>TRBV6-5|TRBJ2-7
ASSPGTQAYEQY
>TRBV19|TRBJ1-2
ASSSSGTSNYGYT
>TRBV7-9|TRBJ2-7
ASSFSVLSYEQY
>TRBV29-1|TRBJ1-4
SGRTAPNEKLF